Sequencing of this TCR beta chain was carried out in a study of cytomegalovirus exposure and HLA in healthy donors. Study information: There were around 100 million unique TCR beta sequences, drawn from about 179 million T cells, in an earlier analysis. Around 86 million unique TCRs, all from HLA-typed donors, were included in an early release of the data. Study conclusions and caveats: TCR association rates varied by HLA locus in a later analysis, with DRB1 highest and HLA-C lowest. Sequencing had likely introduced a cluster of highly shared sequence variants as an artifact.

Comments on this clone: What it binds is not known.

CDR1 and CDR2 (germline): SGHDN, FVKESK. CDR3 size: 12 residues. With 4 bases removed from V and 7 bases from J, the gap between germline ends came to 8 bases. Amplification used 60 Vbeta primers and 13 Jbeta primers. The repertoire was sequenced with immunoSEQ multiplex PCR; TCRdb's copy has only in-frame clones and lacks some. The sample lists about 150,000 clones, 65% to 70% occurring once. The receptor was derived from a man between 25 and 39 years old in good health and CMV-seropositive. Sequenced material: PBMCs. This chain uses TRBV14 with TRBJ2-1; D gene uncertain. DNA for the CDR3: TGTGCCAGCAGCCCCCTCGGGAATGAGCAGTTCTTC. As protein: CASSPLGNEQFF.